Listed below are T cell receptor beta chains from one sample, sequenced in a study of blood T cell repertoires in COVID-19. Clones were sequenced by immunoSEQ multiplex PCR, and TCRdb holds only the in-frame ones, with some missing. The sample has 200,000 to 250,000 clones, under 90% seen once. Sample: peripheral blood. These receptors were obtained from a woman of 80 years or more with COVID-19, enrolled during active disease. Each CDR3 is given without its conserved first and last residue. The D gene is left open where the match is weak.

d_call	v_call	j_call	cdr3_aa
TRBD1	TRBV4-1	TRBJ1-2	ASSQDRWQGDGYT
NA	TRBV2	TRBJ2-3	ATLTGTYTDTQY
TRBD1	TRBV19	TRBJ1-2	AAVGRGLDYGYT
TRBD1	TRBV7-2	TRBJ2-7	ASSVRTGVSYEQY
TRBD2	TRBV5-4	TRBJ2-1	ASSSIAGTSGGGEQF
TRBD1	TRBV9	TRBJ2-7	ASSVGPGQYYEQY
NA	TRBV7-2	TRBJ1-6	ASARDNVSPLH
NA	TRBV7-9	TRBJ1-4	ASSLGGLWEKLF
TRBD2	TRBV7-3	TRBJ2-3	ASTRGGPTDTQY
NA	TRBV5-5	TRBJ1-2	ASSYSLTRGYGYT
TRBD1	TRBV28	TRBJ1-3	ASSGPPGQGRTGNTIY
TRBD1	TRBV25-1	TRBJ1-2	ASSDPGTGESYGYT
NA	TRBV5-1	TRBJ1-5	ASSLAGGNQPQH
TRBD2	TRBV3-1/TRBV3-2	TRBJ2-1	ASSQVAGGSYNEQF
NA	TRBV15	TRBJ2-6	ATSRATGSDGANVLT
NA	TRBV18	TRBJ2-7	ASSPFDRSEQY
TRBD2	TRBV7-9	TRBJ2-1	ASTRTSGGANEQF
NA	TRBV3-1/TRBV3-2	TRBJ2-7	ASSQGWQGGYEQY
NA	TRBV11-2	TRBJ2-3	ASSLGQGTDTQY
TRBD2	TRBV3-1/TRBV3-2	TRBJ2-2	ASSQRVASGGPRTGELF
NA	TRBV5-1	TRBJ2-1	ASSLGSRFNEQF
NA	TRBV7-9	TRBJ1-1	ASSRGMNTEAF
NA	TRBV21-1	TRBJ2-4	ASSKRQAEPLAKNIQY
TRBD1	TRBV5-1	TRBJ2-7	ASSVTGNSYEQY
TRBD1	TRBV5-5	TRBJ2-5	ASSLPQGASTETQY
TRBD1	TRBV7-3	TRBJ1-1	ASSLTGGDTEAF
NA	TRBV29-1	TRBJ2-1	SVESPLYNEQF
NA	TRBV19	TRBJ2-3	ASRDSGTSTDTQY
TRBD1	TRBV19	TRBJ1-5	ASSPGTGGGQPQH
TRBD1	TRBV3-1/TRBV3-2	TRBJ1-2	ASGTGVYGYT
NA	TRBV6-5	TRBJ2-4	ASSYDGPSRNIQY
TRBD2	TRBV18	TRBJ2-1	ASSPVLAGDRNEQF
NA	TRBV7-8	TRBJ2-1	ASSPTLDEQF
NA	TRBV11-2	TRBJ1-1	ASSLDRNTEAF
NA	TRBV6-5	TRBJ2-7	ASNLNRAREQY
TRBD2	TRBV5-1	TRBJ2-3	ASSIATSGSTDTQY
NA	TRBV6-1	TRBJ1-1	ASSEGSGTPEAF
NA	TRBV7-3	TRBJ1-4	ASSPGLETNEKLF
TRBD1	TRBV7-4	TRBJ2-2	ASRPLTGLDDTGELF
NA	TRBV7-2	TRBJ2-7	ASSAQGYEQY
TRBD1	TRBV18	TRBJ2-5	ASSPPGTGIWETQY
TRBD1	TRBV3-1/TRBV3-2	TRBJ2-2	ASSPRTGSGELF
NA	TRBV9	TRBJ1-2	ASSVGQGKSGYT